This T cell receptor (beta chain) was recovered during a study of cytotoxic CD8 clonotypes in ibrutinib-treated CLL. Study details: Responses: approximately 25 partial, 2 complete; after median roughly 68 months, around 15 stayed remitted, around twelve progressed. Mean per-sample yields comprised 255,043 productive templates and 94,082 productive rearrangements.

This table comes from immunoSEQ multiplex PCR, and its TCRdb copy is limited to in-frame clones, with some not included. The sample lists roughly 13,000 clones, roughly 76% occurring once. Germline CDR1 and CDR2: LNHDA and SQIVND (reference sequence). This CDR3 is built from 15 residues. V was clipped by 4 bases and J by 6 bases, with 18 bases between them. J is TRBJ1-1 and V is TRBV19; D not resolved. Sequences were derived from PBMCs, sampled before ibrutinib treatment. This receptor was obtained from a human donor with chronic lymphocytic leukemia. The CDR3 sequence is CASSTTPNPGAEAFF. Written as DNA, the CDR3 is TGTGCCAGTAGTACCACCCCCAACCCCGGGGCTGAAGCTTTCTTT.